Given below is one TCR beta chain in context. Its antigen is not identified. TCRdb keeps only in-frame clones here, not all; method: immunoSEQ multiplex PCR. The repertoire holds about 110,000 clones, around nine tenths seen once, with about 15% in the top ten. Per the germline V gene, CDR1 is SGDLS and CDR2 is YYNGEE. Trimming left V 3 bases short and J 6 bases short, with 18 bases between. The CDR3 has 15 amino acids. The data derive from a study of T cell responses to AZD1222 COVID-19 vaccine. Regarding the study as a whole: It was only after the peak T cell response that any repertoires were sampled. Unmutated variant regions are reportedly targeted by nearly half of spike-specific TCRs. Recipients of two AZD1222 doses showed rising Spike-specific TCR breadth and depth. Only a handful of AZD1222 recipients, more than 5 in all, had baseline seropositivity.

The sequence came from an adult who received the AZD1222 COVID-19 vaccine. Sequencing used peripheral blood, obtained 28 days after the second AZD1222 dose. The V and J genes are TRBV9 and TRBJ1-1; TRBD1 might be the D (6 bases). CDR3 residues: CASSATGHPAAEAFF. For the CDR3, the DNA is TGTGCCAGCAGCGCGACGGGACACCCAGCGGCTGAAGCTTTCTTT. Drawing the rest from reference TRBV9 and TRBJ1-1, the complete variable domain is DSGVTQTPKHLITATGQRVTLRCSPRSGDLSVYWYQQSLDQGLQFLIQYYNGEERAKGNILERFSAQQFPDLHSELNLSSLELGDSALYFCASSATGHPAAEAFFGQGTRLTVV.